The rows below give T cell receptor beta chains drawn from one sample of a study of ipilimumab plus nivolumab after autologous stem cell transplantation. Produced via immunoSEQ multiplex PCR; TCRdb's table is partial and in-frame only. The table has about 40,000 clones, 90% to 95% seen once. Sequencing was performed on PBMCs, taken in a trial of ipilimumab plus nivolumab as post-transplant consolidation. Receptors originate from a male donor with multiple myeloma. Each CDR3 is given with its conserved first and last residue. D genes are given only for firm matches. Some rows have no size entry. The others give once, few or many, or a class for an expanded clone.

TRBJ1-1,TRBV11-2,-,-,TGTGCCAGCAGCCCGTGGGGCGCTGAAGCTTTCTTT,CASSPWGAEAFF
TRBJ1-2,TRBV21-1,-,once,TGTGCCAGCAGCAAAAAAGGGGACAGCGGCCTTGCTAACTATGGCTACACCTTC,CASSKKGDSGLANYGYTF
TRBJ2-7,TRBV19,-,-,TGTGCCAGTAGTGCAGGGTCAGGGTACGAGCAGTACTTC,CASSAGSGYEQYF
TRBJ1-1,TRBV18,-,-,TGTGCCAGCTCTAGGAGGCCTCCGGGGCCTAACACTGAAGCTTTCTTT,CASSRRPPGPNTEAFF
TRBJ1-2,TRBV7-9,-,-,TGTGCCAGCAGCTTAGGGCGACAGGCGGGTATCTATGGCTACACCTTC,CASSLGRQAGIYGYTF
TRBJ2-3,TRBV9,-,-,TGTGCCAGCAGCGTAGCGAGACTCTCAATGGGGTTCACAGATACGCAGTATTTT,CASSVARLSMGFTDTQYF
TRBJ2-7,TRBV6-6,-,-,TGTGCCAGCAGTTACCCGCAGGGGAGCTCCTACGAGCAGTACTTC,CASSYPQGSSYEQYF
TRBJ1-4,TRBV25-1,TRBD1,-,TGTGCCAGCAAAGGGGGCGGGAGTACGGCAACTAATGAAAAACTGTTTTTT,CASKGGGSTATNEKLFF
TRBJ2-3,TRBV4-2,-,-,TGTGCCAGCAGCCAAGTGGGGGCCACAGATACGCAGTATTTT,CASSQVGATDTQYF
TRBJ1-1,TRBV6-5,-,-,TGTGCCAGCAGTTTCTCAAGCAACACTGAAGCTTTCTTT,CASSFSSNTEAFF
TRBJ1-3,TRBV18,-,-,TGTGCCAGCTCACCACGGGTCGTAAGATCTGGAAACACCATATATTTT,CASSPRVVRSGNTIYF